This T cell receptor (beta chain) was identified in a study of OX40 agonist ivuxolimab in advanced cancers. Study context: In this cohort, patients received ivuxolimab, an agonistic anti-OX40 (CD134) antibody. Past anti-PD-1, anti-PD-L1 or anti-CTLA-4 therapy was accepted, and roughly 37% had received some. Study-wide results and limits: Determination of antigen specificity was not performed for the expanded peripheral T cells. Expanded clones were, on average, more numerous in CD8+ T cells than in CD4+.

The CDR3 is made up of 18 amino acids. V lost 0 bases, J lost 0 bases, and 10 bases stayed unmatched. Germline-derived CDR1 and CDR2 are SGHNT and YENEEA. A word on this clone: Antigen: not known.

Sequencing used immunoSEQ multiplex PCR; TCRdb keeps in-frame clones, though not all of them. This sample has under 85,000 clones; roughly 87% occur once, and the top ten carry about 0.25%. The clonotype comes from an adult with an advanced solid tumor such as melanoma, head and neck, liver or kidney cancer. Specimen: CD4+ or CD8+ T cells sorted from blood, collected in a trial of the OX40 agonist ivuxolimab. The chain recombines TRBV11-3 with TRBJ2-7, with 8 bases lining up with TRBD2. This chain's CDR3 is CASSLDPPGLADSYEQYF. In nucleotides, the CDR3 is TGTGCCAGCAGCTTAGATCCCCCTGGACTAGCCGACTCCTACGAGCAGTACTTC.